These 32 T cell receptor beta chains came from one sample sequenced in a study of early T cells in non-severe SARS-CoV-2 infection. TCRdb ran MiXCR on the 5' RACE reads and lists one entry per CDR3 protein. The repertoire has tens of thousands of distinct CDR3 sequences, approximately 15% of them found once; the top ten carry around 4.9%. The source material was whole blood, sampled at baseline. The source of these receptors is an adult who was a healthcare worker with PCR-confirmed SARS-CoV-2 infection or an uninfected control (not recorded which).

This clonotype was seen ten or more times. The V call is TRBV11-2, the J call TRBJ2-5; TRBD2 aligns across 7 bases. This CDR3 spans 15 amino acids. Trimming removed 6 bases from V and 4 bases from J; junction bases left unmatched: 11. Germline CDR1 reads SGHAT; CDR2 reads FQNNGV. CDR3 amino acids: CASRRERDRVETQYF. CDR3 nucleotide sequence: TGTGCCAGCAGACGCGAGCGGGACCGCGTAGAGACCCAGTACTTC.

This clonotype was recorded many times. The rearrangement joins TRBV4-3 to TRBJ2-5; no clear D. Trimming took off 4 bases at V and 5 bases at J, with 14 bases between the two ends. Germline values: CDR1 LGHNA, CDR2 YSLEER. CDR3 size: 14 residues. CDR3 amino acids: CASSRYGDSETQYF. CDR3 nucleotide sequence: TGCGCCAGCAGCCGGTATGGGGATTCGGAGACCCAGTACTTC.

This clonotype showed up just a few times. The CDR3 DNA is TGTGCCAGCACCAAGACTAGCGGGGACCAAGAGACCCAGTACTTC. This gives the protein CASTKTSGDQETQYF. The rearrangement links TRBV7-9 to TRBJ2-5; 11 bases line up with TRBD2. The CDR3 is made up of 15 amino acids. V lost 7 bases to trimming and J lost 0 bases; unmatched junction nucleotides: 4. CDR1 is SEHNR and CDR2 is FQNEAQ in the germline V gene (reference sequence).

In this sample, this clonotype turned up many times. CDR3 amino acids: CASSLSSTDTQYF. Here the CDR3 DNA reads TGTGCCAGCAGTTTATCTAGCACAGATACGCAGTATTTT. V is TRBV6-6 and J is TRBJ2-3; D is ambiguous. CDR1 is MNHNY and CDR2 is SVGAGI in the germline V gene (reference sequence). The CDR3 totals 13 residues. The V gene lost 4 bases and the J gene lost 0 bases, with 5 bases spanning the gap.

This clonotype was picked up a small number of times. This rearrangement joins TRBV19 to TRBJ1-4; no definite D call. V lost 1 base to trimming and J lost 0 bases, with 6 bases between them. The CDR3 consists of 15 residues. Germline-derived CDR1 and CDR2 are LNHDA and SQIVND (reference sequence). The CDR3 DNA reads TGTGCCAGTAGTATAGGCGGAGCAACTAATGAAAAACTGTTTTTT. Translating it yields CASSIGGATNEKLFF.

This clonotype showed up just a few times. V gene TRBV6-2 or TRBV6-3 combines with J gene TRBJ1-2; D not resolved. Looked up from germline, CDR1 is MNHEY and CDR2 is SVGEGT. V lost 3 bases and J lost 7, with 9 bases in between. CDR3 length: 12 amino acids. The CDR3, as DNA: TGTGCCAGCAGTTATCCCGGACTTGGCTACACCTTC. Amino acids: CASSYPGLGYTF.

The chain is built from TRBV21-1 and TRBJ1-2. TRBV21-1 is noted as a pseudogene. This CDR3 has 14 amino acids. The CDR3, as DNA: TGTGCCAGCACCCCGCTCCCCTTTAACTATGGCTACACCTTC. It translates to CASTPLPFNYGYTF.

This clonotype has at least ten counts. DNA of the CDR3: TGTGCCAGCAGCTTATTTGGGACAGGGTCTAGTCAGCCCCAGCATTTT. This translates into CASSLFGTGSSQPQHF. This chain joins TRBV7-8 and TRBJ1-5; 9 bases are shared with TRBD1. Germline V lookup: CDR1 SGHVS, CDR2 FQNEAQ. Losses at the gene ends were 2 bases for V and 6 bases for J; bases not matched to a gene: 8. This CDR3 spans 16 amino acids. The entire variable domain, with the rest obtained from reference TRBV7-8 and TRBJ1-5, is as follows: GAGVSQSPRYKVAKRGQDVALRCDPISGHVSLFWYQQALGQGPEFLTYFQNEAQLDKSGLPSDRFFAERPEGSVSTLKIQRTQQEDSAVYLCASSLFGTGSSQPQHFGDGTRLSIL.

This clonotype has only a few counts. The rearrangement joins TRBV28 to TRBJ2-3, with TRBD2 identical over 14 bases. Trimming removed 7 bases from V and 5 bases from J; junction bases left unmatched: 5. The germline V gene encodes CDR1 MDHEN and CDR2 SYDVKM. This CDR3 region has 15 residues. The CDR3 region has the DNA TGTGCCAGCACCCCGGGACTAGCGGGAGTAGATACGCAGTATTTT. Its protein product is CASTPGLAGVDTQYF. Based on the CDR3 plus reference TRBV28 and TRBJ2-3, the full variable domain is DVKVTQSSRYLVKRTGEKVFLECVQDMDHENMFWYRQDPGLGLRLIYFSYDVKMKEKGDIPEGYSVSREKKERFSLILESASTNQTSMYLCASTPGLAGVDTQYFGPGTRLTVL.

Many counts were recorded for this clonotype. The chain joins TRBV4-1 to TRBJ2-1; 10 positions agree with TRBD1. Germline trimming cut 3 bases from V and 9 bases from J; bases unmatched to any gene: 8. The CDR3 runs to 15 residues. The germline V gene encodes CDR1 MGHRA and CDR2 YSYEKL. Here the CDR3 DNA reads TGCGCCAGCAGCCAGACAGGGGGCGCGAGTAGTGAGCAGTTCTTC. The encoded protein is CASSQTGGASSEQFF.

The V and J genes are TRBV4-3 and TRBJ2-3, with D unresolved. Trimming stripped 5 bases from V and 5 bases from J, with 11 bases between. Germline loops: CDR1 LGHNA, CDR2 YSLEER. The CDR3 contains 13 residues. The CDR3 DNA reads as TGCGCCAGCAGCAACCGGGCCGGAGATACGCAGTATTTT. Its translation: CASSNRAGDTQYF.

This clonotype appeared many times. The J gene is TRBJ2-1, the V gene TRBV12-3 or TRBV12-4; tentatively, D is TRBD2 (6 bases). This CDR3 region has 15 residues. V shed 3 bases and J shed 4 bases, with 13 bases lying between them. CDR3 amino acids: CASSFSGAGYNEQFF. For the CDR3, the DNA is TGTGCCAGCAGTTTCTCGGGAGCCGGGTACAATGAGCAGTTCTTC.

CDR3 bases: TGTGCCAGCAGTTTGTATGGACTAGCGGGACCGGAGGGTAAGCAGTTCTTC. Translated: CASSLYGLAGPEGKQFF. The rearrangement uses TRBV27 and TRBJ2-1, with 12 bases identical to TRBD2. This CDR3 region has 17 residues. CDR1 MNHEY and CDR2 SMNVEV come from the germline V gene (reference sequence). V shed 3 bases and J 11 bases; nucleotides not matched to a gene: 14.

This clonotype was counted between two and nine times. V is TRBV19 and J is TRBJ2-2; TRBD2 matches at 14 bases. Germline-derived CDR1 and CDR2 are LNHDA and SQIVND (reference sequence). The J segment lost 5 bases and the V segment lost 5 bases, leaving 10 bases of the junction unmatched. The CDR3 has 18 amino acids. Here the CDR3 DNA reads TGTGCCAGTAGTGCTAACCCGGGACTAGCGGGAGAAACCGGGGAGCTGTTTTTT. Protein sequence: CASSANPGLAGETGELFF.

This chain connects TRBV6-6 to TRBJ2-5; TRBD2 is a possible D gene (5 bases). Germline assignment: CDR1 MNHNY and CDR2 SVGAGI (reference sequence). The CDR3 covers 12 residues. V was pared by 3 bases and J by 10 bases, with 12 bases between. The CDR3 is CASSYSSEGQYF. CDR3 nucleotide sequence: TGTGCCAGCAGTTATTCGTCAGAGGGCCAGTACTTC.

This rearrangement joins TRBV5-4 to TRBJ2-3; TRBD2 matches 8 bases. The junction had 11 bases not matched to a gene; V was cut back by 7 bases and J by 4 bases. There are 15 residues in the CDR3. Germline CDR1 reads SGHNT; CDR2 reads YYREEE (reference sequence). DNA of the CDR3: TGTGCCAGCTTGGATCAAAGCGGGAGTTCAGATACGCAGTATTTT. It is translated as CASLDQSGSSDTQYF.

This rearrangement joins TRBV12-3 or TRBV12-4 to TRBJ2-1; D is uncertain. The CDR3 covers 11 residues. V shed 5 bases and J shed 15 bases, with 14 bases lying between them. For the CDR3, the DNA is TGTGCCAGCAGTCCTAGGTCCGGGCTGTTCTTC. As protein: CASSPRSGLFF.

In this sample, this clonotype turned up many times. V and J are TRBV4-1 and TRBJ2-1; 7 bases are shared with TRBD1. Per the germline V gene, CDR1 is MGHRA and CDR2 is YSYEKL. V was clipped by 0 bases and J by 9 bases; unmatched bases: 2. The CDR3 is made up of 13 amino acids. The chain's CDR3 is CASSQDRGREQFF. Written as DNA, the CDR3 is TGCGCCAGCAGCCAAGATAGGGGGCGTGAGCAGTTCTTC.

This clonotype was picked up one time. V gene TRBV27 combines with J gene TRBJ2-7, with a possible D match to TRBD2 (5 bases). Germline V lookup: CDR1 MNHEY, CDR2 SMNVEV (reference sequence). The CDR3 runs 17 residues. Trimming stripped 3 bases from V and 0 bases from J, with 18 bases between. The CDR3 region is CASSLSVVGVVSYEQYF. The CDR3 DNA sequence: TGTGCCAGCAGTTTGTCTGTAGTGGGAGTTGTCTCCTACGAGCAGTACTTC.

The chain couples TRBV20-1 to TRBJ1-6; 7 positions match TRBD1. CDR3 length: 13 residues. V shed 3 bases and J 7 bases; nucleotides not matched to a gene: 3. Per the germline V gene, CDR1 is DFQATT and CDR2 is SNEGSKA (reference sequence). The CDR3 DNA reads as TGCAGTGCTAGGGGGACAGCAAATTCACCCCTCCACTTT. This translates into CSARGTANSPLHF.

V is TRBV20-1 and J is TRBJ2-4, with D perhaps TRBD1 or TRBD2 (5 bases each). V was pared by 1 base and J by 4 bases, with 17 bases between. The CDR3 sequence is 16 residues long. CDR1 DFQATT and CDR2 SNEGSKA come from the germline V gene (reference sequence). Here the CDR3 reads CSARGTMLGTKNIQYF. CDR3 DNA sequence: TGCAGTGCTAGAGGTACCATGCTCGGGACGAAAAACATTCAGTACTTC.

This clonotype was counted at least ten times. The V call is TRBV24-1, the J call TRBJ1-6; TRBD1 matches at 7 bases. The CDR3 totals 16 residues. The J segment lost 5 bases and the V segment lost 7 bases, leaving 10 bases of the junction unmatched. The germline V gene has CDR1 KGHDR and CDR2 SFDVKD. Here the CDR3 reads CATRIKGADDNSPLHF. The CDR3, as DNA: TGTGCCACCAGAATAAAGGGGGCCGATGATAATTCACCCCTCCACTTT.

This clonotype was counted between two and nine times. The genes are TRBV5-8 and TRBJ2-7; D not resolved. CDR3 length equals 13 residues. V was cut by 5 bases and J by 3 bases, with 12 bases left in between. The V gene's germline CDR1 is SGHTS and CDR2 YDEGEE. CDR3 DNA sequence: TGTGCCAGCAGTCCGTCGGGCGGCTACGAGCAGTACTTC. Its translation is CASSPSGGYEQYF.

This clonotype appeared many times. J is TRBJ1-1 and V is TRBV28; D possibly corresponds to TRBD1 (5 bases). Germline CDR1 is MDHEN and CDR2 is SYDVKM. The CDR3 sequence is 14 residues long. Trimming left V 7 bases short and J 0 bases short, with 12 bases between. The CDR3 nucleotides read TGTGCCAGCATGAGGGGCTCCATGAACACTGAAGCTTTCTTT. As protein: CASMRGSMNTEAFF.

This clonotype showed up just a few times. The genes are TRBV7-2 and TRBJ2-7; TRBD2 agrees at 7 bases. Per the germline V gene, CDR1 is SGHTA and CDR2 is FQGNSA. The CDR3 extends over 15 amino acids. J was trimmed by 6 bases and V by 5 bases; bases with no gene match: 13. The CDR3 DNA is TGTGCCAGCAGCCTATTTGGGACTACCACCACCGAGCAGTACTTC. Protein product: CASSLFGTTTTEQYF.

The chain uses TRBV20-1 and TRBJ2-1; D remains ambiguous. The V end lost 2 bases, the J end lost 6 bases, and 8 bases lay between the germline ends. This CDR3 comprises 12 residues. CDR1 and CDR2 (germline): DFQATT, SNEGSKA (reference sequence). CDR3 in amino acids: CSARPVSNEQFF. CDR3 DNA: TGCAGTGCTAGACCGGTTTCCAATGAGCAGTTCTTC.

This clonotype was counted only a few times. The V call is TRBV7-9, the J call TRBJ2-3; TRBD2 might be the D (6 bases). The CDR3 spans 14 residues. The V and J ends lost 5 bases and 1 base respectively, with 10 bases between them. Germline assignment: CDR1 SEHNR and CDR2 FQNEAQ (reference sequence). The CDR3 reads CASSTTGGTDTQYF. CDR3 coding DNA: TGTGCCAGCAGCACCACGGGAGGCACAGATACGCAGTATTTT. Filled out from reference TRBV7-9 and TRBJ2-3, the complete variable domain reads DTGVSQNPRHKITKRGQNVTFRCDPISEHNRLYWYRQTLGQGPEFLTYFQNEAQLEKSRLLSDRFSAERPKGSFSTLEIQRTEQGDSAMYLCASSTTGGTDTQYFGPGTRLTVL.

This clonotype was observed a handful of times. The V gene is TRBV28, the J gene TRBJ2-3, with no clear D. CDR1 and CDR2 (germline): MDHEN, SYDVKM. This CDR3 has 13 amino acids. With 5 bases removed from V and 0 bases from J, the gap between germline ends came to 6 bases. The DNA for the CDR3 is TGTGCCAGCAGTGACCATAGCACAGATACGCAGTATTTT. Translating gives CASSDHSTDTQYF.

This clonotype was detected once. The chain uses TRBV7-9 and TRBJ2-3, with 8 bases aligning to TRBD2. Germline V gene lookup returns CDR1 SEHNR and CDR2 FQNEAQ (reference sequence). This CDR3 is built from 15 residues. J was trimmed by 2 bases and V by 5 bases; bases with no gene match: 6. As DNA, the CDR3 is TGTGCCAGCAGCATTACTAGCGGTCTCACAGATACGCAGTATTTT. It yields the protein CASSITSGLTDTQYF.

This chain links TRBV2 with TRBJ1-2; TRBD1 might be the D (5 bases). CDR3 length: 13 amino acids. Trimming took off 3 bases at V and 8 bases at J, with 13 bases between the two ends. Germline V gene sequence: CDR1 SNHLY, CDR2 FYNNEI. The CDR3 DNA follows: TGTGCCAGCAGTGAGAGACAGATGGAGGGCTACACCTTC. It is translated as CASSERQMEGYTF.

This clonotype appeared a few times. The chain combines TRBV7-9 with TRBJ1-5; tentatively, D is TRBD1 (6 bases). CDR1 is SEHNR, CDR2 FQNEAQ, per germline (reference sequence). CDR3 length: 12 amino acids. V gave up 10 bases and J gave up 4 bases, with 11 bases separating them. The CDR3 is CATGQGNQPQHF. DNA for the CDR3: TGTGCCACAGGGCAGGGGAATCAGCCCCAGCATTTT.

This clonotype was seen a few times. The chain carries TRBV13 and TRBJ2-7; D is undetermined. The V and J ends lost 3 bases and 0 bases respectively, with 9 bases between them. This CDR3 region has 14 residues. CDR1 is PRHDT and CDR2 is FYEKMQ in the germline V gene (reference sequence). The CDR3 DNA is TGTGCCAGCAGCTTGAGAGTAAGCTCCTACGAGCAGTACTTC. This encodes CASSLRVSSYEQYF.